This T cell receptor beta chain was identified during a study of T cells in Graves' hyperthyroidism and ophthalmopathy. From RNA transcripts, TCR beta CDR3 regions were amplified. The TCR CDR3 first-round RT-PCR relied on the HTBI primer set. Via MiXCR, TCRdb re-called the multiplex PCR reads, giving one row per CDR3 protein. The repertoire holds 75,000 to 100,000 distinct CDR3 sequences, approximately 56% seen once, with 25% to 30% in the top ten. The germline V and J ends were trimmed by 6 bases and 1 base, with 15 bases remaining between them. There are 15 residues in the CDR3. CDR1 MGHDK and CDR2 SYGVNS come from the germline V gene. Regarding this clonotype: Its antigen is not known. Just one base apart from a much larger clone, this may be a read error.

Study-wide results and limits: The model forecast ophthalmopathy, anticipating it by a median about six months before onset.

This TCR was recovered from a woman between 40 and 50 years old with Graves' hyperthyroidism. This chain links TRBV25-1 with TRBJ1-1, with D maybe TRBD1 (6 bases). Sequenced: blood. In DNA form, the CDR3 reads TGTGCCAGCAGGGGGGCAGGGCCCACGAACACTGAAGCTTTCTTT. Translated, it gives CASRGAGPTNTEAFF.